This T cell receptor (beta chain) was retrieved from a study of T cells in Graves' hyperthyroidism and ophthalmopathy. Study-wide results and limits: Blood held most thyroid clonotypes expanded above 0.001 frequency. The model identified upcoming ophthalmopathy a median roughly 6.5 months ahead of onset.

Deletions cut 2 bases from V and 0 bases from J, with 12 bases between. The CDR3 runs to 16 residues. Germline lookup yields CDR1 SGHDT and CDR2 YYEEEE. This clonotype came up a few times. As yet, its antigen is unknown. The authors deemed Graves' hyperthyroidism stable absent ophthalmopathy progression within 18 months. Diagnoses used clinical symptoms, serum thyroxine and TRAb, thyroid ultrasound and orbital computed tomography. Amplification of TCR beta CDR3 regions used RNA as the template. Carried out on the TCR CDR3, a first-round RT-PCR used the HTBI primer set. TCRdb recomputed calls from the multiplex PCR reads with MiXCR, one row per CDR3 protein. The sample lists 460,000 or so distinct CDR3 sequences, about 15% occurring once.

The specimen sequenced was blood. This clonotype was obtained from a woman aged 18-29 years with Graves' hyperthyroidism. The chain links TRBV5-6 to TRBJ2-1; TRBD2 might be the D (5 bases). The CDR3 region has the DNA TGTGCCAGCAGCTTCGAAATAGCGCGCTCCTACAATGAGCAGTTCTTC. This codes for CASSFEIARSYNEQFF.